A single sample is the source of the 6 T cell receptor beta chains below, sequenced in a study of quantifying T cell responses using KT2 cells. Study-wide context: RNA was reverse transcribed with TCR alpha and beta constant-region primers.

Each cDNA got a UMI-containing oligo ligated at its 3' end. An equimolar mix of RC1.1 and RC1.2 primed the beta chain across TRBC1 and TRBC2. TCRdb called the UMI-ligation and nested PCR reads again in MiXCR, with one record for every CDR3 protein. Here the sample spans some 34,000 distinct CDR3 sequences, 10% being singletons. The sequenced sample was PBMCs spiked with cells of the T cell clone KT2. These receptors came from a human donor.

J is TRBJ2-2 and V is TRBV24-1; 10 bases agree with TRBD2. V lost 10 bases and J lost 9; bases outside the gene matches: 10. Germline V gives CDR1 KGHDR, CDR2 SFDVKD. This CDR3 is built from 14 residues. The chain's CDR3 is CATESGRARRELFF. CDR3 coding DNA: TGTGCCACGGAAAGCGGGAGGGCCAGACGGGAGCTGTTTTTT.

This clonotype was seen at least ten times. The chain employs TRBV30 and TRBJ1-2; D remains ambiguous. The V gene's germline CDR1 is GTSNPN and CDR2 SVGIG (reference sequence). This CDR3 has 12 residues. The V end lost 0 bases, the J end lost 7 bases, and 9 bases lay between the germline ends. The CDR3 coding sequence is TGTGCCTGGAGTGTAACGGAGGGTGGCTACACCTTC. Translated, it gives CAWSVTEGGYTF.

The chain couples TRBV12-3 or TRBV12-4 to TRBJ2-5; D assignment may be TRBD1 or TRBD2 (5 bases each). The CDR3 is 13 residues long. V lost 4 bases, J lost 2 bases, and 8 bases lay in between. In DNA form, the CDR3 reads TGTGCCAGCAGTTCGGGACCTCAAGAGACCCAGTACTTC. Its protein is CASSSGPQETQYF.

This clonotype was recorded many times. This rearrangement joins TRBV30 to TRBJ2-5, with 10 nucleotides matching TRBD1. Trimming removed 3 bases from V and 1 base from J; junction bases left unmatched: 2. This CDR3 comprises 14 residues. Germline loops: CDR1 GTSNPN, CDR2 SVGIG (reference sequence). The CDR3 coding sequence is TGTGCCTGGAGCGGGACAGGGGCCCAAGAGACCCAGTACTTC. It is translated as CAWSGTGAQETQYF.

This clonotype was detected many times. The rearrangement links TRBV6-5 to TRBJ1-4; D unclear. CDR1 and CDR2 (germline): MNHEY, SVGAGI. This CDR3 has 10 residues. The V end was cut by 7 bases, the J end by 8 bases, with 5 bases between. The CDR3 DNA follows: TGTGCCAGCAAGGGCGAAAAACTGTTTTTT. It specifies CASKGEKLFF.

V usage is TRBV5-1 and J usage is TRBJ2-1, with D unresolved. The germline gives CDR1 SGHRS, CDR2 YFSETQ. This CDR3 spans 13 amino acids. The ends were cut back, 0 bases at V and 4 bases at J, with 5 bases in the middle. The CDR3 region is CASSLVGYNEQFF. The CDR3 DNA reads as TGCGCCAGCAGCTTGGTCGGGTACAATGAGCAGTTCTTC.